What follows describes a single TCR beta chain. Assay used: immunoSEQ multiplex PCR; TCRdb lists only in-frame clones, some missing. The repertoire consists of more than 95,000 clones, with less than 90% occurring once and the leading ten covering 2% to 2.5%. The entry originates in a study of blood T cell repertoires in COVID-19. Looking at the study overall: T cells, B-cell-depleted T cells, or PBMCs supplied cDNA or gDNA.

Trimming removed 5 bases at V and 5 bases at J, with 18 bases between. The germline V gene has CDR1 LNHDA and CDR2 SQIVND (reference sequence). The CDR3 length is 16 residues. The specimen sequenced was peripheral blood. The chain employs TRBV19 and TRBJ1-4, with a tentative D call TRBD1 (6 bases). The receptor comes from a man aged 25 to 45 with acute or convalescent COVID-19. The DNA for the CDR3 is TGTGCCAGTAGTCCACCCACCGGGACAAGAAATGAAAAACTGTTTTTT. Its protein is CASSPPTGTRNEKLFF.